The subject of this entry is one TCR beta chain. PCR used 60 Vbeta primers and 13 Jbeta primers. Sequencing was performed with immunoSEQ multiplex PCR; in TCRdb, only in-frame clones are kept and a portion is missing. The sample contains 75,000 to 100,000 clones, about 70% of which appear only once. This sample was included in a study of cytomegalovirus exposure and HLA in healthy donors. The germline CDR1 and CDR2 sequences are MNHNS and SASEGT. This CDR3 is 15 amino acids long. This TCR came from a woman aged 70 to 79 in good health and CMV-seropositive. The chain combines TRBV6-1 with TRBJ2-5; 9 bases are a match to TRBD1. The J call may be incorrect, as the DNA end agrees better with TRBJ2-7. Sequencing was done on a sample of PBMCs. The DNA of the CDR3 is TGTGCCAGCTACCTGCAACAGGGGGCGCGGGACGAGCAGTACTTC. It encodes CASYLQQGARDEQYF.